This T cell receptor (beta chain) was recorded in a study of blood T cell repertoires in COVID-19. Per the authors' pipeline: Quantification of nucleated cells was approximated via reference gene primer amplification. This table comes from immunoSEQ multiplex PCR, and its TCRdb copy is limited to in-frame clones, with some not included. The V and J calls and clone size come from that table; D and trimming were worked out from the DNA. The sample yields about 81,000 clones, 91% seen once. This CDR3 spans 14 amino acids. Germline V gene data show CDR1 as KGHSH and CDR2 as LQKENI. V shed 6 bases, J shed 7 bases, and the junction held 7 bases outside the gene matches.

Sequenced sample: peripheral blood. The rearrangement uses TRBV18 and TRBJ1-4; 8 positions agree with TRBD1. This TCR was recovered from a woman aged 45-65 years in a cohort sampled during active COVID-19. CDR3 in amino acids: CASSQGAGSEKLFF. Here the CDR3 DNA reads TGTGCCAGCTCCCAGGGGGCCGGTAGTGAAAAACTGTTTTTT.